Sequencing of this TCR beta chain was carried out in a study of OX40 agonist ivuxolimab in advanced cancers. Looking at the study overall: Patients were infused with ivuxolimab every 2 weeks at 0.01 to 10 mg/kg. A partial response was reached by three patients: one with hepatocellular carcinoma and two with cutaneous melanoma.

Germline CDR1 and CDR2: MDHEN and SYDVKM. The CDR3 is made up of 15 amino acids. Concerning this clone itself: Its antigen is unidentified.

General study results and limits: Circulating CD4+ and CD8+ T cells showed clonal expansion by week 6 at 0.1 to 3.0 mg/kg.

The method was immunoSEQ multiplex PCR; TCRdb's version includes in-frame clones alone and lacks a portion of them. The repertoire has 40,000 to 50,000 clones, about 90% of them found once; the top ten carry 0.95% to 1.1%. Autoimmune disease history or systemic immunosuppression led to patients being barred. The rearrangement uses TRBV28 and TRBJ2-5, with D hard to call. The J call may be incorrect, as the DNA end agrees better with TRBJ2-7. This receptor was identified in an adult with an advanced solid tumor such as melanoma, head and neck, liver or kidney cancer. The specimen comprised CD4+ or CD8+ T cells sorted from blood, sampled in a trial of the OX40 agonist ivuxolimab. CDR3 residues: CASSLDGQVSYEQYF. Here the CDR3 DNA reads TGTGCCAGCAGTTTGGATGGGCAGGTATCCTACGAGCAGTACTTC.